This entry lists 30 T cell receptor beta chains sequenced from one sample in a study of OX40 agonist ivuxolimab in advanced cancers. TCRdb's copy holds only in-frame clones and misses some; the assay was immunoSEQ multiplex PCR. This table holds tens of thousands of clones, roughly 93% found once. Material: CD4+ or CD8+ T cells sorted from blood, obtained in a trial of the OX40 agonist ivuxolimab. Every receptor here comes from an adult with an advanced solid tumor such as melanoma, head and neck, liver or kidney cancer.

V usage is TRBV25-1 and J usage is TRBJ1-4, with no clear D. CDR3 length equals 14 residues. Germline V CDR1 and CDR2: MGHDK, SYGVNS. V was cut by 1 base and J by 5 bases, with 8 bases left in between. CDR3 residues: CASSEWEYNEKLFF. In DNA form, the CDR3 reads TGTGCCAGCAGTGAATGGGAGTACAATGAAAAACTGTTTTTT.

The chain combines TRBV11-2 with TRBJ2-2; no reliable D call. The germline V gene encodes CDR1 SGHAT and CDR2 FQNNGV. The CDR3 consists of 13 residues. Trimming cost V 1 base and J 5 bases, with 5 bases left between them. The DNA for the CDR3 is TGTGCCAGCAGCTTAGTTGTAACCGGGGAGCTGTTTTTT. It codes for CASSLVVTGELFF.

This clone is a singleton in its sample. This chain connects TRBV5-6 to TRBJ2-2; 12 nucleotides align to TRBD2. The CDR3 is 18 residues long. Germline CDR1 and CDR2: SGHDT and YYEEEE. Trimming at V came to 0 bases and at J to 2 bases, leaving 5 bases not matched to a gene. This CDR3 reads CASSLGLAGVGNTGELFF. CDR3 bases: TGTGCCAGCAGCTTGGGACTAGCGGGAGTCGGTAACACCGGGGAGCTGTTTTTT.

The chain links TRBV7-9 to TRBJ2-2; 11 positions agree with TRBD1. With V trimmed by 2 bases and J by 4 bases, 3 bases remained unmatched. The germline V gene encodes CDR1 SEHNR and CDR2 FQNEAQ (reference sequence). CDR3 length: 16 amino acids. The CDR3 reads CASSLPGTGGTGELFF. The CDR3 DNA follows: TGTGCCAGCAGCTTACCCGGGACAGGGGGCACCGGGGAGCTGTTTTTT.

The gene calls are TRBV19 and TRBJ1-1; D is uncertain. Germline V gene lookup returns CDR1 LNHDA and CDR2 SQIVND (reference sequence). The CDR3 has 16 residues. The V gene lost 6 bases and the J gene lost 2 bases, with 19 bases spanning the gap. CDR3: CASSLNLEGRNTEAFF. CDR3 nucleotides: TGTGCCAGTAGCCTCAACTTAGAAGGGCGAAACACTGAAGCTTTCTTT.

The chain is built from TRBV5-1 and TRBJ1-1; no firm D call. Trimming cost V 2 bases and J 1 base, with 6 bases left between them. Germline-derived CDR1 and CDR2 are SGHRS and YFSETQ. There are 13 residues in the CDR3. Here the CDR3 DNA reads TGCGCCAGCAGCTTATGGGAGAACACTGAAGCTTTCTTT. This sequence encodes CASSLWENTEAFF.

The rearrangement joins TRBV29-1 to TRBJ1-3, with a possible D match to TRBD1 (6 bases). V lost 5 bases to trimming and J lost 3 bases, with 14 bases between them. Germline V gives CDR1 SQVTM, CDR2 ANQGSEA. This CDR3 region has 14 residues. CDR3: CSVRGGLSGNTIYF. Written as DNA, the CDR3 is TGCAGCGTTCGGGGGGGCTTAAGTGGAAACACCATATATTTT.

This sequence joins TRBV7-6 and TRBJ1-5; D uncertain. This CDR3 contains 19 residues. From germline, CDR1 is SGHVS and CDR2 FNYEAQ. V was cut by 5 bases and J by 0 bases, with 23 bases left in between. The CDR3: CASSPTSGIYSYSNQPQHF. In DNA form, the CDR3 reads TGTGCCAGCAGCCCGACCTCCGGGATCTACTCTTATAGCAATCAGCCCCAGCATTTT.

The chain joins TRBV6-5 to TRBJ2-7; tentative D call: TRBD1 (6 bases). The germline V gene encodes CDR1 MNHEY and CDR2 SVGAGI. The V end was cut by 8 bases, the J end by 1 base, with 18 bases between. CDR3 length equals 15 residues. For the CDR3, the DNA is TGTGCCAGCCGCGGACTGTGGGGGACATCCTACGAGCAGTACTTC. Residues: CASRGLWGTSYEQYF.

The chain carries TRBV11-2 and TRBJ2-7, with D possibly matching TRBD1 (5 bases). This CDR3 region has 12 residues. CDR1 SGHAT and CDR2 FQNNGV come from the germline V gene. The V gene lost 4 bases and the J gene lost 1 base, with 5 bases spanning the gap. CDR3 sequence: CASSSGSYEQYF. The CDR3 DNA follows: TGTGCCAGCAGCTCAGGGTCCTACGAGCAGTACTTC. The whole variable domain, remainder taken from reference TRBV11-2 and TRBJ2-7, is EAGVAQSPRYKIIEKRQSVAFWCNPISGHATLYWYQQILGQGPKLLIQFQNNGVVDDSQLPKDRFSAERLKGVDSTLKIQPAKLEDSAVYLCASSSGSYEQYFGPGTRLTVT.

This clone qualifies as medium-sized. The CDR3 DNA reads TGTGCCAGCCCTAAGGGGGAGGAGGGAAATGAGCAGTTCTTC. This gives the protein CASPKGEEGNEQFF. The rearrangement joins TRBV6-1 to TRBJ2-1; D might be TRBD1 or TRBD2, each matching 6 bases. The CDR3 is made up of 14 amino acids. CDR1 is MNHNS and CDR2 is SASEGT in the germline V gene. V lost 8 bases, J lost 7 bases, and 18 bases lay in between.

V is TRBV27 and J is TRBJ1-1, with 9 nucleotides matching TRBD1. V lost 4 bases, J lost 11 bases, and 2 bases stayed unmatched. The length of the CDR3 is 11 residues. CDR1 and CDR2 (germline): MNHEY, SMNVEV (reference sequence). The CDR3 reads CASSSDRGAFF. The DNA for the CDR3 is TGTGCCAGCAGTTCCGACAGGGGGGCTTTCTTT.

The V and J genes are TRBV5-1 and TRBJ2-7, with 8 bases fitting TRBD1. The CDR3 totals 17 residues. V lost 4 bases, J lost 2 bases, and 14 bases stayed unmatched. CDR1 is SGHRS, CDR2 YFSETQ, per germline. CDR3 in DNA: TGCGCCAGCAGCCCTCCCGGGGCAGGGGGCCTCCCCTACGAGCAGTACTTC. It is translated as CASSPPGAGGLPYEQYF.

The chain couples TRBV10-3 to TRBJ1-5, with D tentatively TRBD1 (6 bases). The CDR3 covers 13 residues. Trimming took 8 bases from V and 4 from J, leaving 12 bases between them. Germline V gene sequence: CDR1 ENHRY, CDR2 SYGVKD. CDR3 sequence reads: CAIGVTGNQPQHF. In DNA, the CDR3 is TGTGCCATCGGGGTTACAGGGAATCAGCCCCAGCATTTT.

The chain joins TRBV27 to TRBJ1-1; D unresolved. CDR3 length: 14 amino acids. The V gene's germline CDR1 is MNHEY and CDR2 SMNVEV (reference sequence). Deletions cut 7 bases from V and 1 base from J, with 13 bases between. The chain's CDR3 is CASTPLPGNTEAFF. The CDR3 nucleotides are TGTGCCAGCACCCCTCTCCCAGGGAACACTGAAGCTTTCTTT.

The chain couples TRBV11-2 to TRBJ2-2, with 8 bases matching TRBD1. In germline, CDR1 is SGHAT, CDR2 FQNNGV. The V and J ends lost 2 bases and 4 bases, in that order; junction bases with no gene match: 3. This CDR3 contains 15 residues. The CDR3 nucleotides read TGTGCCAGCAGCTTACAGGGGGCGCGCACCGGGGAGCTGTTTTTT. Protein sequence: CASSLQGARTGELFF.

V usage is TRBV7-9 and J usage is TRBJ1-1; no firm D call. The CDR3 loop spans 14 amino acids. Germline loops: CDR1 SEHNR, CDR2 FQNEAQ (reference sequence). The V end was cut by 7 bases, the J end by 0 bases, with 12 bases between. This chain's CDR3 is CASKSLSLNTEAFF. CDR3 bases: TGTGCCAGCAAATCACTCTCCTTGAACACTGAAGCTTTCTTT.

In nucleotides, the CDR3 is TGTGCCAGCAGTCCCACAGGGCGGACCCAGCATTTT. This sequence encodes CASSPTGRTQHF. V usage is TRBV28 and J usage is TRBJ1-5, with D perhaps TRBD1 (6 bases). The germline gives CDR1 MDHEN, CDR2 SYDVKM. The CDR3 has 12 amino acids. V dropped 5 bases and J dropped 11 bases, with 13 bases sitting between them.

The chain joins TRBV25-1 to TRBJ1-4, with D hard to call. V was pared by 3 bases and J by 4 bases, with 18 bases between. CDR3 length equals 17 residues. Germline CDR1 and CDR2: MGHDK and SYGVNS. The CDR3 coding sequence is TGTGCCAGCAGTGACCCAACCGGGTTGGGCGGTAATGAAAAACTGTTTTTT. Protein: CASSDPTGLGGNEKLFF.

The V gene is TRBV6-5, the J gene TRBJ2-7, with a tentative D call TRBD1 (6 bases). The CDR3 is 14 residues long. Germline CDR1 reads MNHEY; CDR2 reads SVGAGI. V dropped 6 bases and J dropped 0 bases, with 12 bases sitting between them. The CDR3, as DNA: TGTGCCAGCAGAATCACAGGGAACTCCTACGAGCAGTACTTC. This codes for CASRITGNSYEQYF.

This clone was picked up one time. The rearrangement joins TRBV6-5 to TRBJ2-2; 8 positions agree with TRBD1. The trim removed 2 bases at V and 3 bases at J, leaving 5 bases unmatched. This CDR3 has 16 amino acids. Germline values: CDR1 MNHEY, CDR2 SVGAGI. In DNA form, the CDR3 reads TGTGCCAGCAGTTACGCCGGGACAGGATACACCGGGGAGCTGTTTTTT. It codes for CASSYAGTGYTGELFF.

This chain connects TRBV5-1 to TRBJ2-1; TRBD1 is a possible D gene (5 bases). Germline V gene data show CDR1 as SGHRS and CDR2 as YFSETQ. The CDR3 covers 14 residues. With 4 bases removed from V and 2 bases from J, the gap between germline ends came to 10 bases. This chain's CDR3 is CASSLDNPYNEQFF. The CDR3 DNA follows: TGCGCCAGCAGCCTGGACAACCCCTACAATGAGCAGTTCTTC. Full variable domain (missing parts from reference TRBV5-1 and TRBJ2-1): KAGVTQTPRYLIKTRGQQVTLSCSPISGHRSVSWYQQTPGQGLQFLFEYFSETQRNKGNFPGRFSGRQFSNSRSEMNVSTLELGDSALYLCASSLDNPYNEQFFGPGTRLTVL.

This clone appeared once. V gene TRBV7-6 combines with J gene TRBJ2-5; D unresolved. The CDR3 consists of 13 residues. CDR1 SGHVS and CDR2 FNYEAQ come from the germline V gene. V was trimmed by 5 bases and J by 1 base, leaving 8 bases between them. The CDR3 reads CASSQESQETQYF. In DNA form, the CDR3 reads TGTGCCAGCAGCCAAGAGTCCCAAGAGACCCAGTACTTC.

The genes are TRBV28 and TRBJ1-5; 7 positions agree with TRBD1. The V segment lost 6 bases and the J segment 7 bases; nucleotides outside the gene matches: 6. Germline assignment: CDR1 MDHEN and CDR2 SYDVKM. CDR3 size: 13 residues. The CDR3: CASRDRVEQPQHF. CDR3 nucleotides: TGTGCCAGCAGAGACAGGGTTGAACAGCCCCAGCATTTT.

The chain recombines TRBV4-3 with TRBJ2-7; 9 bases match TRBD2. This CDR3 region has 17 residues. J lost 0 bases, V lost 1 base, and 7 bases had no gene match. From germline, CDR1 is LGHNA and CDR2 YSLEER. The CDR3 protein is CASSQGASGKSSYEQYF. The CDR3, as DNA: TGCGCCAGCAGCCAAGGGGCTAGCGGGAAGAGCTCCTACGAGCAGTACTTC.

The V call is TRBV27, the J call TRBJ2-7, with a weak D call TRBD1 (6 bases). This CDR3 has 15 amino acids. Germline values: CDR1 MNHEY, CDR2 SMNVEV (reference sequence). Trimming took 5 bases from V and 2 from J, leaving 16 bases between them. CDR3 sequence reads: CASSLDSGWAYEQYF. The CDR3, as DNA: TGTGCCAGCAGTCTGGACAGTGGATGGGCCTACGAGCAGTACTTC.

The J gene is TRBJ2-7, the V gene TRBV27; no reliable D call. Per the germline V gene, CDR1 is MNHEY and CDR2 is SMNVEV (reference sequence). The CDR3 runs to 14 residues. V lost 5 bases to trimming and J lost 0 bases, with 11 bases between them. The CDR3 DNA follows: TGTGCCAGCAGTCCCTGGAAGGCCTCCTACGAGCAGTACTTC. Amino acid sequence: CASSPWKASYEQYF.

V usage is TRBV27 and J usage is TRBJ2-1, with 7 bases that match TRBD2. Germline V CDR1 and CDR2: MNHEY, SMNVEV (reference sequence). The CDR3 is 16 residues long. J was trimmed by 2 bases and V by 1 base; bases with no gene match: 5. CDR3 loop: CASSLLGGGPYNEQFF. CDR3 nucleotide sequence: TGTGCCAGCAGTTTATTGGGGGGAGGGCCCTACAATGAGCAGTTCTTC.

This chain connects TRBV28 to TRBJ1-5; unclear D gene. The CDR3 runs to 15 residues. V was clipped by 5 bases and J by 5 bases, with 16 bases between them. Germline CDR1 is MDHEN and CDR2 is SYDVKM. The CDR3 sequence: CASSPNLEVDQPQHF. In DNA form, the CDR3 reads TGTGCCAGCAGTCCCAATTTAGAGGTGGATCAGCCCCAGCATTTT.

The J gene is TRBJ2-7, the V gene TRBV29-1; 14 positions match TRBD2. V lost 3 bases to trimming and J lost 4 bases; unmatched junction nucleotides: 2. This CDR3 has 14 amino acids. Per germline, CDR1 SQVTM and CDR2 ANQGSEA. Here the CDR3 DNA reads TGCAGCGTTGAGGGACTAGCGGGAGATTACGAGCAGTACTTC. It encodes CSVEGLAGDYEQYF.